This T cell receptor (beta chain) appears in the sequencing data of a study of regulatory T cells in long-lasting Graves disease. Study-wide context: Graves' patients diagnosed newly had used antithyroid drugs under 3 months.

Whole-study results and caveats: Blood alone, not thyroid tissue, was studied.

This clonotype was seen ten or more times. Its target is unknown. Time point described: newly diagnosed GD, antithyroid drugs for less than 3 months. From PBMCs, RNA was extracted and then used to make the TCR library. Sequencing libraries for TCR beta were prepared with iRepertoire HTBI primers and Arm-PCR of CDR3 regions. In the original analysis: Looking across samples, the authors found some 60 TRBV and some 15 TRBJ segments. MiXCR, run by TCRdb on the multiplex PCR reads, gives a single entry per CDR3 protein. TCRdb's processing, not the authors' own work, is the source of the V and J calls. Among under 250,000 distinct CDR3 sequences listed, roughly a fifth were seen once. The source of this sequence is a female donor with Graves disease. The starting material was peripheral blood mononuclear cells (PBMCs), obtained at new diagnosis, from a patient treated with antithyroid drugs.

CDR3 amino acids: CASSYGDGTGELFF. DNA of the CDR3: TGTGCCAGCAGTTATGGCGATGGCACCGGGGAGCTGTTTTTT. V gene TRBV6-5 combines with J gene TRBJ2-2, with D unresolved. The CDR3 runs to 14 residues. Trimming removed 3 bases at V and 4 bases at J, with 9 bases between. Germline CDR1 and CDR2: MNHEY and SVGAGI.